Presented here are 7 T cell receptor beta chains from one specimen sequenced in a study of blood T cell repertoires in COVID-19 (dated by TCRdb to 2020 to 2021). Libraries were prepared through the immunoSEQ multiplex PCR assay. The table was pulled from immuneACCESS by TCRdb, which kept in-frame rearrangements only. Such tables lose some clones; where checked, under half of the loss comes from unresolved V genes, and the rest has no known cause. Recorded for this sample are about 230,000 clones; more than 75% of them occurred a single time. 11% of the sample belongs to the ten largest clones. The sample taken for sequencing was peripheral blood. Receptor source: a man aged 50 to 59 with COVID-19, enrolled during active disease.

This clone has just one count. This chain connects TRBV2 to TRBJ2-1, with a weak D call TRBD2 (6 bases). V gave up 7 bases and J gave up 9 bases, with 13 bases separating them. CDR3 length: 12 amino acids. Germline loops: CDR1 SNHLY, CDR2 FYNNEI. CDR3 in DNA: TGTGCCAGCAATTGGGGGGTGGGTGAGCAGTTCTTC. Residues: CASNWGVGEQFF.

The chain recombines TRBV9 with TRBJ2-1; the D gene is possibly TRBD1 (8 bases). This CDR3 comprises 15 residues. V shed 4 bases and J shed 4 bases, with 15 bases lying between them. Germline V gene lookup returns CDR1 SGDLS and CDR2 YYNGEE. This CDR3 reads CASSTGQGLYNEQFF. CDR3 DNA: TGTGCCAGCAGCACAGGACAGGGACTATACAATGAGCAGTTCTTC.

V usage is TRBV5-1 and J usage is TRBJ1-5; perhaps TRBD1 as D (5 bases). Deletions cut 1 base from V and 2 bases from J, with 13 bases between. The CDR3 consists of 16 residues. The germline V gene has CDR1 SGHRS and CDR2 YFSETQ. The CDR3 region is CASSLMAGRGNQPQHF. The CDR3 nucleotides are TGCGCCAGCAGCTTGATGGCAGGCAGGGGCAATCAGCCCCAGCATTTT. Full variable domain (remainder filled in from reference TRBV5-1 and TRBJ1-5): KAGVTQTPRYLIKTRGQQVTLSCSPISGHRSVSWYQQTPGQGLQFLFEYFSETQRNKGNFPGRFSGRQFSNSRSEMNVSTLELGDSALYLCASSLMAGRGNQPQHFGDGTRLSIL.

The chain employs TRBV4-2 and TRBJ1-5, with unresolved D. The CDR3 extends over 15 amino acids. V was clipped by 1 base and J by 5 bases, with 12 bases between them. Germline CDR1 reads LGHNA; CDR2 reads YNFKEQ. Written as DNA, the CDR3 is TGTGCCAGCAGCCAAGCGGACGGAGGAGATCAGCCCCAGCATTTT. Translated: CASSQADGGDQPQHF.

This clone has just one count. This sequence joins TRBV4-3 and TRBJ1-4; no definite D call. Germline assignment: CDR1 LGHNA and CDR2 YSLEER. This CDR3 has 17 residues. V gave up 3 bases and J gave up 0 bases, with 14 bases separating them. CDR3 nucleotides: TGCGCCAGCAGCCAGGACTCCGGCCTTGCAACTAATGAAAAACTGTTTTTT. Translated: CASSQDSGLATNEKLFF.

The chain links TRBV27 to TRBJ1-5; D not certain. With 2 bases removed from V and 7 bases from J, the gap between germline ends came to 9 bases. The CDR3 loop spans 13 amino acids. Germline CDR1 is MNHEY and CDR2 is SMNVEV (reference sequence). CDR3 loop: CASSLGRWQPQHF. CDR3 nucleotide sequence: TGTGCCAGCAGTTTAGGGAGGTGGCAGCCCCAGCATTTT.

This chain joins TRBV14 and TRBJ2-7; D may be TRBD1 (5 bases). Trimming left V 2 bases short and J 4 bases short, with 12 bases between. The V gene's germline CDR1 is SGHDN and CDR2 FVKESK. The CDR3 length is 14 residues. In DNA, the CDR3 is TGTGCCAGCAGCCAAAATTGGGGCCCTTACGAGCAGTACTTC. It translates to CASSQNWGPYEQYF.